This T cell receptor (beta chain) was found in a study of blood T cells in healthy people across ages. The donors, healthy Caucasians from Russia, were aged roughly 6 to 100. The authors ran a second PCR of roughly 6 to 12 cycles using a sample-barcoded 5' primer and a J-beta primer mix. Every molecule of cDNA carried a tag from a template-switch adaptor with 12 random nucleotides. A single record per CDR3 protein comes from TCRdb applying MiXCR to the 5' RACE reads. Of 1.5 million to 2 million distinct CDR3 sequences listed, about 50% were seen once; the top ten hold roughly 2%. The receptor was isolated from a middle-aged woman in good health. Source material: blood.

The CDR3 here is CASSPFGLGGNTEAFF. Here the CDR3 DNA reads TGTGCCAGCAGCCCATTCGGACTTGGGGGGAACACTGAAGCTTTCTTT. The chain is built from TRBV7-8 and TRBJ1-1; tentatively, D is TRBD1 (5 bases). The ends were cut back, 5 bases at V and 1 base at J, with 17 bases in the middle. The CDR3 has 16 amino acids. CDR1 is SGHVS, CDR2 FQNEAQ, per germline.